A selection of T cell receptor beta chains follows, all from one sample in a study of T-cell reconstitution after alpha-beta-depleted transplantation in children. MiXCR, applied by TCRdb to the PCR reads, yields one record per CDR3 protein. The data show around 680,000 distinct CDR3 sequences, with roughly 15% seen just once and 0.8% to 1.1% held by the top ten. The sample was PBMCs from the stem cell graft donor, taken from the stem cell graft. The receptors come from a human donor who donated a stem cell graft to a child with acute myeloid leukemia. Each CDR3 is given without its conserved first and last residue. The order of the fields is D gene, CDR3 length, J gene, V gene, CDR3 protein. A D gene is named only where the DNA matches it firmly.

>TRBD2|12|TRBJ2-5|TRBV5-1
ASSVTSARETQY
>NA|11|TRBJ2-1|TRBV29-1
SVEDSLKDEQF
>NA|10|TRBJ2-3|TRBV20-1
SALGYTDTQY
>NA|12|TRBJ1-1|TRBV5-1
ASSSPGRNTEAF
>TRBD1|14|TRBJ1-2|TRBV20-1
SASDYRDRVDYGYT
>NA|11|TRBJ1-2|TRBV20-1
SGRAPLNYGYT
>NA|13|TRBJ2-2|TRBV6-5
ASSYQDRRTGELF
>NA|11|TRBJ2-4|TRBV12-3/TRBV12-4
ASSFRAGYIQY
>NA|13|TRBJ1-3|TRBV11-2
ASSLVPDSGNTIY
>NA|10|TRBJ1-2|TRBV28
ASSRGPYGYT
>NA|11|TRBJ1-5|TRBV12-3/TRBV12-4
ASSFQGNRPQH
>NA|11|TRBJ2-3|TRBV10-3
AISEGGTDTQY
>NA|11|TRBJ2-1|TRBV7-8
ASRGRAENEQF
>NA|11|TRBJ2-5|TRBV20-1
SAQGGGEETQY
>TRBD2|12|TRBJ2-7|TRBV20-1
SARAHLAGSEQY
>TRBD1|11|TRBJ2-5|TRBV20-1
SARGTVQETQY
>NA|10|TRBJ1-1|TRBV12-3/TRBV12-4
ASSFRRCEAF
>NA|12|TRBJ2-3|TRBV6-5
ASSYGFPPDTQY